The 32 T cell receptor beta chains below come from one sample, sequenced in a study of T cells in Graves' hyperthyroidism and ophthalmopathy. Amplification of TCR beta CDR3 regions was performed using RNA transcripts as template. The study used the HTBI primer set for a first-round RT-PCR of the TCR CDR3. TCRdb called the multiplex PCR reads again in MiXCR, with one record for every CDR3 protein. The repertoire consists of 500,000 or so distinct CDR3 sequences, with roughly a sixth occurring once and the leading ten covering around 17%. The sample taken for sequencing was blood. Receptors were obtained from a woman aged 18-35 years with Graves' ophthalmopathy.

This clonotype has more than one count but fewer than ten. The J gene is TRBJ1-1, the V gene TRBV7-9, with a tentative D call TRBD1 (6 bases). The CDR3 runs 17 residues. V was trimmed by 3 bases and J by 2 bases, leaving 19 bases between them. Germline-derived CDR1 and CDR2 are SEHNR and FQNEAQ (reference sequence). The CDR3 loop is CASSLLPQQGTNTEAFF. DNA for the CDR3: TGTGCCAGCAGCTTGTTACCCCAACAGGGCACTAACACTGAAGCTTTCTTT. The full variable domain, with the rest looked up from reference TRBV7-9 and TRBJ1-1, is DTGVSQNPRHKITKRGQNVTFRCDPISEHNRLYWYRQTLGQGPEFLTYFQNEAQLEKSRLLSDRFSAERPKGSFSTLEIQRTEQGDSAMYLCASSLLPQQGTNTEAFFGQGTRLTVV.

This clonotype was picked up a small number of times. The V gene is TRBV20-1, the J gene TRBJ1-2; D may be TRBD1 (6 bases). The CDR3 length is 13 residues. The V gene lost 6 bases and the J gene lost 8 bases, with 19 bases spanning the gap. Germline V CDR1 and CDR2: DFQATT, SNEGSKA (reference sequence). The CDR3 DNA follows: TGCAGTGCCGACAAAACAGGGAGGAAAGGCTACACCTTC. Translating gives CSADKTGRKGYTF.

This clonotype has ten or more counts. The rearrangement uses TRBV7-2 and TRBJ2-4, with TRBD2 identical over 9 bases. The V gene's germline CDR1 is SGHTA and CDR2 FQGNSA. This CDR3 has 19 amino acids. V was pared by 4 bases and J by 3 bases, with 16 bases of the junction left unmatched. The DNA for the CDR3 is TGTGCCAGCAGCTACGGGCGGGAGGGCCTACGGTCTGTCAAAAACATTCAGTACTTC. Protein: CASSYGREGLRSVKNIQYF.

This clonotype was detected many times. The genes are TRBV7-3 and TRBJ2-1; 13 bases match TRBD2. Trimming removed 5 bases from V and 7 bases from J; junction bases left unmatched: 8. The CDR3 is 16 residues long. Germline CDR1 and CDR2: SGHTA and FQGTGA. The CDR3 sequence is CASSARTSGSINEQFF. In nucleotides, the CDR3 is TGTGCCAGCAGCGCAAGGACTAGCGGGAGTATTAATGAGCAGTTCTTC. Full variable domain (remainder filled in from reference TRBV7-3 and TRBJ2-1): GAGVSQTPSNKVTEKGKYVELRCDPISGHTALYWYRQSLGQGPEFLIYFQGTGAADDSGLPNDRFFAVRPEGSVSTLKIQRTERGDSAVYLCASSARTSGSINEQFFGPGTRLTVL.

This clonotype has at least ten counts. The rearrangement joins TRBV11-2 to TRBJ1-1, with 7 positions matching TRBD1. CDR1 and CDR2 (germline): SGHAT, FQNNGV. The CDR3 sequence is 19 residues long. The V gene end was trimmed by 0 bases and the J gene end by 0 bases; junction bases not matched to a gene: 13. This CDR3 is CASSLDAVRTGKMNTEAFF. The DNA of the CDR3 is TGTGCCAGCAGCTTAGATGCCGTACGGACAGGCAAAATGAACACTGAAGCTTTCTTT.

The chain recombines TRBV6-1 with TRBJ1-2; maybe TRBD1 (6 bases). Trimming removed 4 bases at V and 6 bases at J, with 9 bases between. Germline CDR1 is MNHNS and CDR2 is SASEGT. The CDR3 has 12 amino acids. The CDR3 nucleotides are TGTGCCAGCAGTGGAGGGGGGAATGGCTACACCTTC. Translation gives CASSGGGNGYTF.

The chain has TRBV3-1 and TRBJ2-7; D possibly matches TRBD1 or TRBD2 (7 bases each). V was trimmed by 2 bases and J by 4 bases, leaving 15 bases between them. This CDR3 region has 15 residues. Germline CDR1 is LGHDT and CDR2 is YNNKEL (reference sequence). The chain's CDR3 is CASSQIHRGGYEQYF. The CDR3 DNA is TGTGCCAGCAGCCAAATACACAGGGGAGGGTACGAGCAGTACTTC.

CDR3 DNA sequence: TGTGCTAGTGGTTTGGAACAGGGGAATGAGCAGTTCTTC. The encoded protein is CASGLEQGNEQFF. The chain is built from TRBV12-5 and TRBJ2-1, with 7 bases identical to TRBD1. Germline CDR1 LGHNT, CDR2 FRNRAP. The CDR3 covers 13 residues. V trimming: 1 base; J trimming: 7 bases; junction bases outside the gene matches: 1.

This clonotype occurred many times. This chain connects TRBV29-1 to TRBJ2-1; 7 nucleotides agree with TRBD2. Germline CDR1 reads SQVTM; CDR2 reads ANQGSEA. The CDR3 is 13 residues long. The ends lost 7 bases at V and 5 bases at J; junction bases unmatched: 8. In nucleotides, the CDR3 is TGCAGCGGCGTAAGGCTAGCGGACAATGAGCAGTTCTTC. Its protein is CSGVRLADNEQFF.

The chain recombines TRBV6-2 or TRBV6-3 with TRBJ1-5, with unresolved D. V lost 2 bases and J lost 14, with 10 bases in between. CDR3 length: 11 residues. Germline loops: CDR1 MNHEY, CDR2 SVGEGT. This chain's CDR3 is CASSYPSAKHF. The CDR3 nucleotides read TGTGCCAGCAGTTACCCCTCTGCCAAGCATTTT.

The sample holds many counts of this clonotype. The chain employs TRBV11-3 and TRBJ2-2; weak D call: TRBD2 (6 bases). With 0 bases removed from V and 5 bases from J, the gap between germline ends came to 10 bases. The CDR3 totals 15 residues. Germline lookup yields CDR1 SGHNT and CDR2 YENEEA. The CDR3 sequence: CASSLDAGRTGELFF. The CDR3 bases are TGTGCCAGCAGCTTAGATGCAGGGAGGACCGGGGAGCTGTTTTTT.

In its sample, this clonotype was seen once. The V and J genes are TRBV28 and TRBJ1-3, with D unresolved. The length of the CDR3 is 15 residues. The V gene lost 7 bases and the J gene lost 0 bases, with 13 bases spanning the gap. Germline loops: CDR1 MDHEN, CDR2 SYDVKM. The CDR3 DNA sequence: TGTGCCAGCACCCCTGGAGTAATCTCTGGAAACACCATATATTTT. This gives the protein CASTPGVISGNTIYF.

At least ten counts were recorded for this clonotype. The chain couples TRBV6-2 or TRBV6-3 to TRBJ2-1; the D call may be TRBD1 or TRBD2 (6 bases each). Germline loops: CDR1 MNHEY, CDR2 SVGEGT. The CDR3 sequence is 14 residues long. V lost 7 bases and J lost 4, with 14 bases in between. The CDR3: CASTGVRGYNEQFF. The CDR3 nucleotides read TGTGCCAGCACGGGGGTGAGGGGGTACAATGAGCAGTTCTTC.

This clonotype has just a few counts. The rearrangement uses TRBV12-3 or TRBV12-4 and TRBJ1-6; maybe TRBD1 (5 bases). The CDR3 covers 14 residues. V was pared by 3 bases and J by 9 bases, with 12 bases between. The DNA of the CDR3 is TGTGCCAGCAGTTTTGGGGGATTAGGTTCACCCCTCCACTTT. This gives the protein CASSFGGLGSPLHF.

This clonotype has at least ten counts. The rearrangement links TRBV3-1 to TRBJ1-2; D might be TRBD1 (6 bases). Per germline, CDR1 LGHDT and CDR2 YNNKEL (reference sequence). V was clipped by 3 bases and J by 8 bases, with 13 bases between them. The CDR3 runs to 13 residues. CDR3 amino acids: CASSQAGVVGYTF. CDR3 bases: TGTGCCAGCAGCCAGGCAGGGGTGGTGGGCTACACCTTC.

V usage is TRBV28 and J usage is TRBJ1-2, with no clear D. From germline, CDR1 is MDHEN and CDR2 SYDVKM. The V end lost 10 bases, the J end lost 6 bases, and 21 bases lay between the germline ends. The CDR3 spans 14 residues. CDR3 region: CATKPRVHPDGYTF. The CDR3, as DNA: TGTGCCACCAAGCCTAGGGTTCATCCGGATGGCTACACCTTC.

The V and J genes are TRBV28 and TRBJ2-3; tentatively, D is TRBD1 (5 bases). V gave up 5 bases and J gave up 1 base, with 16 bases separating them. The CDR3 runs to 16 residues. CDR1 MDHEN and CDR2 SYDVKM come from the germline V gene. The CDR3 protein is CASSPPRQTGTDTQYF. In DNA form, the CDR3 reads TGTGCCAGCAGTCCTCCCCGACAGACTGGCACAGATACGCAGTATTTT. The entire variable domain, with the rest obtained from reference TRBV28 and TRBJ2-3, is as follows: DVKVTQSSRYLVKRTGEKVFLECVQDMDHENMFWYRQDPGLGLRLIYFSYDVKMKEKGDIPEGYSVSREKKERFSLILESASTNQTSMYLCASSPPRQTGTDTQYFGPGTRLTVL.

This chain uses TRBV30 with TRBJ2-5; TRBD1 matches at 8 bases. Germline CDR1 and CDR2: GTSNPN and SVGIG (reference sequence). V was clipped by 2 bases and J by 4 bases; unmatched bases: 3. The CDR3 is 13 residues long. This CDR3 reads CAWSSTGGETQYF. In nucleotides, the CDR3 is TGTGCCTGGAGTTCCACAGGGGGAGAGACCCAGTACTTC.

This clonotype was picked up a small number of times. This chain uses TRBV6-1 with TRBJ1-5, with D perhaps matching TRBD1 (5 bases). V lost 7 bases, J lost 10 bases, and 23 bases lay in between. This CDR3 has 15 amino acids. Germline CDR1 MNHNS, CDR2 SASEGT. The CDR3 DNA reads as TGTGCCAGCATATGGCAGGGAGAGTCAATTGGACCCCAGCATTTT. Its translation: CASIWQGESIGPQHF.

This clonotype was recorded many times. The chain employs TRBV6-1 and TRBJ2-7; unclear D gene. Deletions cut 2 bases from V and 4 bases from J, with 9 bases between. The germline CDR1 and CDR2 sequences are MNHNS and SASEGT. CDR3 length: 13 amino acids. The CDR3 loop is CASSENTGYEQYF. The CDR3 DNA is TGTGCCAGCAGTGAAAATACTGGGTACGAGCAGTACTTC.

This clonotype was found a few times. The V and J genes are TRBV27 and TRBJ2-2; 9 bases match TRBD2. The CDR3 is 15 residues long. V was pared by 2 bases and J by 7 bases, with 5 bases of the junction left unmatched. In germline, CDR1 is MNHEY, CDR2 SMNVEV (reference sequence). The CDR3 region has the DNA TGTGCCAGCAGTTTAGCGGGAGGGCTTGGCGGGGAGCTGTTTTTT. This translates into CASSLAGGLGGELFF.

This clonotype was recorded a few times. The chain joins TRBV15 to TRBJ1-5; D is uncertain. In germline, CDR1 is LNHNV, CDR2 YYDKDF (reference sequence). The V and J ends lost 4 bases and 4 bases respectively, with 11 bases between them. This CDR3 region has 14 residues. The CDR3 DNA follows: TGTGCCACCAGCAAATTGACCGTGAATCAGCCCCAGCATTTT. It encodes CATSKLTVNQPQHF.

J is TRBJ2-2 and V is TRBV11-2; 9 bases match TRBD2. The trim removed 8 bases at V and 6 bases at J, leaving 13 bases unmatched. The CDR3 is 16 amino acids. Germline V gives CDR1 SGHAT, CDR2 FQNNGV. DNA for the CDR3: TGTGCCAGCTCCGGGCGGGGGGGCCTGTGGGCCGGGGAGCTGTTTTTT. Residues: CASSGRGGLWAGELFF.

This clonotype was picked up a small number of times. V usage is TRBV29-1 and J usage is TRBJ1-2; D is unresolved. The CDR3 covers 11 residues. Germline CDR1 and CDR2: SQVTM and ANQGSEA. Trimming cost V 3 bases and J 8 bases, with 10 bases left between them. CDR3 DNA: TGCAGCGTTGATACGGGTTGGGGCTACACCTTC. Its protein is CSVDTGWGYTF.

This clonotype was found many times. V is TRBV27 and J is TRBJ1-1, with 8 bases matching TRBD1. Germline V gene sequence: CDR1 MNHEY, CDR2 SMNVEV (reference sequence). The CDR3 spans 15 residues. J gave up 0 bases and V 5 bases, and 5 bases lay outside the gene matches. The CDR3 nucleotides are TGTGCCAGCAGTCCCGGGACAGGACTGAACACTGAAGCTTTCTTT. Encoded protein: CASSPGTGLNTEAFF.

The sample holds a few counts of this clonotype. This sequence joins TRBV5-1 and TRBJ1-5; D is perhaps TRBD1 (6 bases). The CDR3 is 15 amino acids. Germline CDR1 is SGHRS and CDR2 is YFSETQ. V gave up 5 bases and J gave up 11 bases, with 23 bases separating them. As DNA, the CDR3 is TGCGCCAGCAGAACTGGGATAACAGGGAATGAGGCCCAGCATTTT. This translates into CASRTGITGNEAQHF.

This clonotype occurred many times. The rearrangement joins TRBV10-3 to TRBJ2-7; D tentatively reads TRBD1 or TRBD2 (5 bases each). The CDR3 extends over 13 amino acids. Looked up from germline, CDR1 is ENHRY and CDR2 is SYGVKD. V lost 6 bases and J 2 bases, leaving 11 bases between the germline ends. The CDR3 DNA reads TGTGCCATCAGAGGGGAGATAACCTACGAGCAGTACTTC. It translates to CAIRGEITYEQYF.

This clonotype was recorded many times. The CDR3 sequence is CASTNREVTEAFF. CDR3 sequence (DNA): TGTGCCAGCACCAACAGGGAAGTGACTGAAGCTTTCTTT. The J gene is TRBJ1-1, the V gene TRBV12-3 or TRBV12-4, with a tentative D call TRBD1 (6 bases). CDR3 size: 13 residues. V was clipped by 7 bases and J by 5 bases, with 14 bases between them.

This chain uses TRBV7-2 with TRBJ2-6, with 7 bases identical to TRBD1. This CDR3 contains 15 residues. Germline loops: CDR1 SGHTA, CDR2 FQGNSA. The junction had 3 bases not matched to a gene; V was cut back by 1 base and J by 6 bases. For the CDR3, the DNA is TGTGCCAGCAGCTTAGAGAGGGGGCAGGCCAACGTCCTGACTTTC. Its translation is CASSLERGQANVLTF.

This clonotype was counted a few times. The CDR3 nucleotides read TGTGCCAGCAGTCCCCTGAGGTTGCTGCCCCAGCATTTT. Its protein is CASSPLRLLPQHF. V and J are TRBV28 and TRBJ1-5; D gene uncertain. Trimming pared 5 bases from V and 9 bases from J, leaving 14 bases between. Germline CDR1 is MDHEN and CDR2 is SYDVKM. This CDR3 is built from 13 residues.

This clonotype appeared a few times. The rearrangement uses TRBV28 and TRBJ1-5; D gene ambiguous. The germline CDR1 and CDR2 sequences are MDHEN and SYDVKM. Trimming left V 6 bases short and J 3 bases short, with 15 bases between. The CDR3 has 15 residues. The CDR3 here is CASRPAEYNNQPQHF. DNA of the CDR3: TGTGCCAGCAGGCCAGCAGAGTATAACAATCAGCCCCAGCATTTT. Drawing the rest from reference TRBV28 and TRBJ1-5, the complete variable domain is DVKVTQSSRYLVKRTGEKVFLECVQDMDHENMFWYRQDPGLGLRLIYFSYDVKMKEKGDIPEGYSVSREKKERFSLILESASTNQTSMYLCASRPAEYNNQPQHFGDGTRLSIL.

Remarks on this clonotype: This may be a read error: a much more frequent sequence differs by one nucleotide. CDR3 coding DNA: TGTGCCAACAGGCAGGGGGCGAATGAGCAGTACTTC. Amino acids: CANRQGANEQYF. The genes are TRBV7-2 and TRBJ2-7, with 8 bases fitting TRBD1. This CDR3 is built from 12 residues. Unmatched junction bases numbered 9, after V lost 10 bases and J lost 7 bases. Germline lookup yields CDR1 SGHTA and CDR2 FQGNSA.